The next 19 T cell receptor beta chains were all read from a single sample in a study of T cells in Graves' hyperthyroidism and ophthalmopathy. TCR beta CDR3 regions were amplified from RNA. A first-round RT-PCR of the TCR CDR3 used the HTBI primer set. TCRdb used MiXCR to reprocess the multiplex PCR reads, holding one entry per CDR3 protein. The sample includes 330,000 or so distinct CDR3 sequences, 15% to 20% of them seen just once. Sequenced: blood. The receptors were sampled from a woman aged 40 to 50 with Graves' ophthalmopathy.

Ten or more counts support this clonotype. The chain employs TRBV27 and TRBJ2-5; tentative D call: TRBD2 (6 bases). Trimming pared 6 bases from V and 3 bases from J, leaving 11 bases between. Germline lookup yields CDR1 MNHEY and CDR2 SMNVEV (reference sequence). This CDR3 has 13 residues. In DNA form, the CDR3 reads TGTGCCAGCAGACCGACGGGAGAAGAGACCCAGTACTTC. Translating it yields CASRPTGEETQYF.

This clonotype showed up many times. This chain connects TRBV5-1 to TRBJ2-5; 7 nucleotides agree with TRBD1. V shed 3 bases, J shed 5 bases, and the junction held 10 bases outside the gene matches. The CDR3 extends over 15 amino acids. Germline values: CDR1 SGHRS, CDR2 YFSETQ. The CDR3 loop reads CASSWKTGPSETQYF. CDR3 nucleotide sequence: TGCGCCAGCAGCTGGAAGACAGGGCCCAGCGAGACCCAGTACTTC. Combining the CDR3 with reference TRBV5-1 and TRBJ2-5 gives the whole variable domain KAGVTQTPRYLIKTRGQQVTLSCSPISGHRSVSWYQQTPGQGLQFLFEYFSETQRNKGNFPGRFSGRQFSNSRSEMNVSTLELGDSALYLCASSWKTGPSETQYFGPGTRLLVL.

The table lists this clonotype with many counts. The V call is TRBV27, the J call TRBJ2-2, with D unresolved. V lost 3 bases and J lost 0, with 2 bases in between. The CDR3 has 13 amino acids. CDR1 MNHEY and CDR2 SMNVEV come from the germline V gene (reference sequence). The CDR3 spells CASSFPNTGELFF. The CDR3 region has the DNA TGTGCCAGCAGTTTTCCGAACACCGGGGAGCTGTTTTTT.

This clonotype occurred many times. This chain joins TRBV6-5 and TRBJ2-5; D is possibly TRBD2 (5 bases). The V and J ends lost 7 bases and 5 bases respectively, with 20 bases between them. Germline CDR1 MNHEY, CDR2 SVGAGI. The CDR3 contains 15 residues. CDR3 amino acids: CASTPNPRSGETQYF. The CDR3 DNA sequence: TGTGCCAGCACCCCAAACCCCAGGTCGGGGGAGACCCAGTACTTC.

This clonotype was counted many times. This chain links TRBV6-5 with TRBJ2-7; D is undetermined. Per the germline V gene, CDR1 is MNHEY and CDR2 is SVGAGI. This CDR3 contains 12 residues. With 2 bases removed from V and 2 bases from J, the gap between germline ends came to 4 bases. CDR3 DNA: TGTGCCAGCAGTTACACCACCTACGAGCAGTACTTC. Translation gives CASSYTTYEQYF.

This clonotype occurred many times. V and J are TRBV7-8 and TRBJ2-7; 8 bases match TRBD1. Looked up from germline, CDR1 is SGHVS and CDR2 is FQNEAQ. The CDR3 consists of 16 residues. After removal of 6 bases from V and 5 bases from J, the junction contained 15 bases not matched to a gene. CDR3 sequence reads: CASSSTRGRGPHEQYF. CDR3 coding DNA: TGTGCCAGCAGTTCTACCCGGGGCAGGGGGCCCCACGAGCAGTACTTC.

This clonotype occurred many times. This rearrangement joins TRBV28 to TRBJ2-2; the match to TRBD2 covers 7 bases. From germline, CDR1 is MDHEN and CDR2 SYDVKM. The CDR3 covers 15 residues. Trimming at V came to 6 bases and at J to 5 bases, leaving 9 bases not matched to a gene. Here the CDR3 reads CASSPGLTRTGELFF. The CDR3 DNA sequence: TGTGCCAGCAGCCCGGGACTAACCAGGACCGGGGAGCTGTTTTTT.

This clonotype was recorded many times. This rearrangement joins TRBV30 to TRBJ2-7; the match to TRBD2 covers 8 bases. Trimming cost V 5 bases and J 5 bases; bases outside gene matches: 8. Germline CDR1 and CDR2: GTSNPN and SVGIG (reference sequence). The length of the CDR3 is 13 residues. The CDR3 DNA is TGTGCCTGGGGCGGGAGCGGGAGCGACGAGCAGTACTTC. Translated: CAWGGSGSDEQYF.

V is TRBV6-4 and J is TRBJ1-1; D is ambiguous. V gave up 5 bases and J gave up 4 bases, with 14 bases separating them. Germline V CDR1 and CDR2: MRHNA, SNTAGT. The CDR3 sequence is 14 residues long. CDR3 residues: CASSSGRLSTEAFF. CDR3 DNA: TGTGCCAGCAGTTCCGGGAGGCTGAGCACTGAAGCTTTCTTT.

This chain connects TRBV19 to TRBJ2-7; 7 bases are shared with TRBD2. This CDR3 spans 15 amino acids. V dropped 3 bases and J dropped 5; count of bases not matched to a gene: 10. Germline CDR1 and CDR2: LNHDA and SQIVND (reference sequence). CDR3 sequence: CASSIGRRETNEQYF. CDR3 nucleotides: TGTGCCAGTAGTATCGGTAGGCGGGAGACGAACGAGCAGTACTTC.

The genes are TRBV6-5 and TRBJ2-4; a weak D match, TRBD2 (6 bases). Germline CDR1 is MNHEY and CDR2 is SVGAGI. The CDR3 loop spans 13 amino acids. Trimming took off 2 bases at V and 9 bases at J, with 11 bases between the two ends. The CDR3 nucleotides read TGTGCCAGCAGTTACGGCCTGGGGGGCATTCAGTACTTC. Amino acid sequence: CASSYGLGGIQYF.

This clonotype was observed many times. V gene TRBV5-1 combines with J gene TRBJ2-7, with 13 bases that match TRBD2. Germline V CDR1 and CDR2: SGHRS, YFSETQ. Trimming took 7 bases from V and 3 from J; bases not matched to a gene: 10. The CDR3 contains 16 residues. CDR3 protein: CASGRTSGSKGYEQYF. For the CDR3, the DNA is TGCGCCAGCGGGCGGACTAGCGGGAGTAAAGGCTACGAGCAGTACTTC. The full variable domain, completed using reference TRBV5-1 and TRBJ2-7, is KAGVTQTPRYLIKTRGQQVTLSCSPISGHRSVSWYQQTPGQGLQFLFEYFSETQRNKGNFPGRFSGRQFSNSRSEMNVSTLELGDSALYLCASGRTSGSKGYEQYFGPGTRLTVT.

This clonotype showed up many times. This chain joins TRBV29-1 and TRBJ2-2; a possible D gene is TRBD1 (6 bases). The germline CDR1 and CDR2 sequences are SQVTM and ANQGSEA. The CDR3 has 13 residues. The germline V and J ends were trimmed by 7 bases and 1 base, with 10 bases remaining between them. The CDR3 protein is CSAGTLNTGELFF. The CDR3 DNA reads TGCAGCGCCGGGACACTGAACACCGGGGAGCTGTTTTTT.

This clonotype occurred many times. V and J are TRBV4-1 and TRBJ1-1; TRBD1 might be the D (5 bases). The V end was cut by 3 bases, the J end by 3 bases, with 11 bases between. The CDR3 consists of 14 residues. In germline, CDR1 is MGHRA, CDR2 YSYEKL. The CDR3 sequence is CASSQLTEDTEAFF. CDR3 bases: TGCGCCAGCAGCCAGTTGACAGAGGACACTGAAGCTTTCTTT.

This clonotype was detected many times. V and J are TRBV20-1 and TRBJ1-1; D not certain. The CDR3 is 13 residues long. V was pared by 0 bases and J by 1 base, with 6 bases between. Germline V gene sequence: CDR1 DFQATT, CDR2 SNEGSKA (reference sequence). DNA of the CDR3: TGCAGTGCTAGAGACAGGCCGAACACTGAAGCTTTCTTT. Its translation is CSARDRPNTEAFF.

This clonotype was detected only a few times. The rearrangement uses TRBV12-3 or TRBV12-4 and TRBJ1-2; D is perhaps TRBD1 (5 bases). This CDR3 region has 16 residues. V lost 5 bases to trimming and J lost 2 bases, with 18 bases between them. This CDR3 reads CASSPFQRQRNYGYTF. The CDR3 nucleotides read TGTGCCAGCAGTCCCTTCCAAAGACAGAGGAACTATGGCTACACCTTC.

This clonotype was seen ten or more times. The chain carries TRBV6-5 and TRBJ2-7, with D possibly matching TRBD2 (6 bases). Germline V gene sequence: CDR1 MNHEY, CDR2 SVGAGI. Trimming removed 2 bases at V and 13 bases at J, with 12 bases between. The CDR3 length is 11 residues. The CDR3 coding sequence is TGTGCCAGCAGTTACGCCCGGGAGCTCTACTTC. Protein product: CASSYARELYF.

The J gene is TRBJ2-6, the V gene TRBV6-1; D is unresolved. The V and J ends lost 6 bases and 4 bases respectively, with 16 bases between them. The germline gives CDR1 MNHNS, CDR2 SASEGT. The CDR3 length is 16 residues. CDR3 DNA sequence: TGTGCCAGCAGCTCCACTCCAAACGTGGGGGCCAACGTCCTGACTTTC. It is translated as CASSSTPNVGANVLTF.

Ten or more counts support this clonotype. CDR3 residues: CASSFHGTGIDGYTF. The CDR3 region has the DNA TGTGCCAGCAGCTTTCACGGGACAGGGATTGACGGCTACACCTTC. This chain joins TRBV7-9 and TRBJ1-2; 9 bases are a match to TRBD1. This CDR3 comprises 15 residues. Trimming removed 3 bases from V and 8 bases from J; junction bases left unmatched: 10. The germline gives CDR1 SEHNR, CDR2 FQNEAQ (reference sequence).